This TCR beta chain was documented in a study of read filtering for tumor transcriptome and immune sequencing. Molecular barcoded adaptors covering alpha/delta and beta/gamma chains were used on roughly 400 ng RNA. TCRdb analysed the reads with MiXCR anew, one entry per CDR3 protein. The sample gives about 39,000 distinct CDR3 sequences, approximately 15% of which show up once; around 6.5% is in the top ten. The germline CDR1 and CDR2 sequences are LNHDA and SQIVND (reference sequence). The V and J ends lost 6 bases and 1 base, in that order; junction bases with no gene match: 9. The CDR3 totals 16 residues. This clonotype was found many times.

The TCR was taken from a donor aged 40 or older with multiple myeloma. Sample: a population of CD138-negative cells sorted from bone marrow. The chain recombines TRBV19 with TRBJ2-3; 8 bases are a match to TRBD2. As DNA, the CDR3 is TGTGCCAGTAGGACGGAGGGGACTAGAGGCACAGATACGCAGTATTTT. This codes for CASRTEGTRGTDTQYF.